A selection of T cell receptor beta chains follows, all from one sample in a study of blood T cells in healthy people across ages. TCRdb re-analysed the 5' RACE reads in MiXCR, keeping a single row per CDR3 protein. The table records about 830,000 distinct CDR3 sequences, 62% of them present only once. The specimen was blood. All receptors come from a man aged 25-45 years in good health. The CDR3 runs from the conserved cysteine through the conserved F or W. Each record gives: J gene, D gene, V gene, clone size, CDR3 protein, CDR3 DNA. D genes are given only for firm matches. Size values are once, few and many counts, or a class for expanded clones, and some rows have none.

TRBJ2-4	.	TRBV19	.	CASSISADGNIQYF	TGTGCCAGTAGTATATCGGCAGACGGAAACATTCAGTACTTC
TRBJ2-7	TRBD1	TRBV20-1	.	CSARKGQAYEQYF	TGCAGTGCTAGGAAAGGACAGGCCTACGAGCAGTACTTC
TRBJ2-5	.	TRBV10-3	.	CAISQLAVPEETQYF	TGTGCCATCAGTCAATTAGCGGTTCCCGAAGAGACCCAGTACTTC
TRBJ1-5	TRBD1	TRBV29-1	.	CSTQTGTGQPQHF	TGCAGCACACAAACCGGGACAGGTCAGCCCCAGCATTTT
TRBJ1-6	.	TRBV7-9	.	CASSLDRQVNSPLHF	TGTGCCAGCAGCTTAGATCGACAAGTTAATTCACCCCTCCACTTT
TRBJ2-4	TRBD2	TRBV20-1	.	CSAPSWRGDKNIQYF	TGCAGTGCGCCGTCGTGGCGGGGGGACAAAAACATTCAGTACTTC
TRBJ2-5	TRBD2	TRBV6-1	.	CASSDSGPAGEQYF	TGTGCCAGCAGTGATTCAGGGCCGGCGGGGGAGCAGTACTTC
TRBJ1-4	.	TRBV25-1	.	CASTGMAIEKLFF	TGTGCCAGCACCGGGATGGCAATTGAAAAACTGTTTTTT
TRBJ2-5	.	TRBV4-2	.	CASSQGGDYETQYF	TGTGCCAGCAGCCAAGGGGGCGATTACGAGACCCAGTACTTC
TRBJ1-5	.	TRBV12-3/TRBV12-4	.	CASSGASGNQPQHF	TGTGCCAGCAGTGGGGCGTCTGGCAATCAGCCCCAGCATTTT
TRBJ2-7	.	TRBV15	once	CATSRDPGPTYEQYF	TGTGCCACCAGCAGAGATCCGGGACCTACCTACGAGCAGTACTTC
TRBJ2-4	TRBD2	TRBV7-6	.	CASSNPTSGGLGIQYF	TGTGCCAGCAGCAACCCGACTAGCGGGGGACTTGGCATTCAGTACTTC
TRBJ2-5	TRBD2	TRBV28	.	CASTAGEDEQYF	TGTGCCAGCACAGCGGGGGAGGATGAGCAGTACTTC